This TCR beta chain was found in a study of blood T cell repertoires in COVID-19. Across the study: Acute and convalescent COVID-19 specimens originated in the United States, Italy and Spain. From T cells, B-cell-depleted T cells, or PBMCs came the material, which was cDNA or gDNA.

The CDR3 has 14 residues. J gave up 4 bases and V 2 bases, and 4 bases lay outside the gene matches. The germline gives CDR1 SGHRS, CDR2 YFSETQ. In the original analysis: Quantification of nucleated cells was approximated via reference gene primer amplification. Profiling relied on immunoSEQ multiplex PCR, and the TCRdb table lists in-frame clones only, not all of them. The D gene and trimming were derived from the DNA, and the V and J assignments and clone size from that table. Here the sample spans approximately 150,000 clones, 82% being singletons. The specimen sequenced was peripheral blood. This clonotype was sampled from a woman aged 70 to 79 with acute or convalescent COVID-19. The rearrangement uses TRBV5-1 and TRBJ2-3; 7 bases are a match to TRBD2. CDR3 bases: TGCGCCAGCAGCTTTTCCGGGAGGCCAGATACGCAGTATTTT. It specifies CASSFSGRPDTQYF.